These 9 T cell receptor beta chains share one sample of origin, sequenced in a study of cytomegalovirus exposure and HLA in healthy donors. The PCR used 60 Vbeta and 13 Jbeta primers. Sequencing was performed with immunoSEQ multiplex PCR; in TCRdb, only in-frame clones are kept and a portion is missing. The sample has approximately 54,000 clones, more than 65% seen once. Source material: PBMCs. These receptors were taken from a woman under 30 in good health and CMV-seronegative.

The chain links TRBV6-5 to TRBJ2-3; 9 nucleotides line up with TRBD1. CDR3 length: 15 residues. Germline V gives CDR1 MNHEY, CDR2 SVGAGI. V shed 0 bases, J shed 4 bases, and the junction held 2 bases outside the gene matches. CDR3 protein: CASSYSGTGPDTQYF. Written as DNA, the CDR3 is TGTGCCAGCAGTTACTCCGGGACAGGGCCAGATACGCAGTATTTT.

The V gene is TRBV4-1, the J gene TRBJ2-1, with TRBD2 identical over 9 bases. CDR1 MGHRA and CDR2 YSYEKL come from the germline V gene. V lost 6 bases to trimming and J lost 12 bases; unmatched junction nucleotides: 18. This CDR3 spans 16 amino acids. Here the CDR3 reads CASRVSGGRGRKGQFF. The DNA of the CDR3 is TGCGCCAGCAGGGTTAGTGGCGGGAGGGGCAGAAAGGGGCAGTTCTTC.

CDR3 protein: CATSSAGTKNQPQHF. The CDR3 coding sequence is TGTGCCACCAGCAGTGCCGGGACTAAGAATCAGCCCCAGCATTTT. The rearrangement links TRBV15 to TRBJ1-5; D possibly corresponds to TRBD1 (5 bases). Between the trimmed V and J ends, which lost 3 bases and 4 bases, there was a span of 13 bases. Per the germline V gene, CDR1 is LNHNV and CDR2 is YYDKDF (reference sequence). The CDR3 runs to 15 residues.

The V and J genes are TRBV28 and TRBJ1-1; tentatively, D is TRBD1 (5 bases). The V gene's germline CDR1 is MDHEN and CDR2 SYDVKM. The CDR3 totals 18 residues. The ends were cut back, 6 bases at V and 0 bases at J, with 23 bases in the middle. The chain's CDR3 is CASRYRNTLRGLNTEAFF. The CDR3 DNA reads TGTGCCAGCAGGTATCGAAACACTTTAAGGGGTTTGAACACTGAAGCTTTCTTT.

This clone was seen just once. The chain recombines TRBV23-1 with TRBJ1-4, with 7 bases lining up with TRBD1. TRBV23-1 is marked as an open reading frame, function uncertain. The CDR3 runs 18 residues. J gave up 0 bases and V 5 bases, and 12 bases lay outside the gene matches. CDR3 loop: CASSFHPTGTATNEKLFF. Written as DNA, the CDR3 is TGCGCCAGCAGTTTCCACCCGACAGGGACTGCAACTAATGAAAAACTGTTTTTT.

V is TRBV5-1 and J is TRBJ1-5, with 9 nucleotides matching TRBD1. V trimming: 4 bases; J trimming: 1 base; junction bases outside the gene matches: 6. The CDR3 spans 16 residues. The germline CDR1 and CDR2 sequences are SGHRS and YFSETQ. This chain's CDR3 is CASSLSGQGSNQPQHF. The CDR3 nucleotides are TGCGCCAGCAGCCTGTCGGGACAGGGAAGCAATCAGCCCCAGCATTTT.

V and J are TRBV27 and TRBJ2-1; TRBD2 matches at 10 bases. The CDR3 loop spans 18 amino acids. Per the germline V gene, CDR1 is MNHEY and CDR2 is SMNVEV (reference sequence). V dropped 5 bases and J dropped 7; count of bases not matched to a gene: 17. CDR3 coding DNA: TGTGCCAGCAGTCCACGGACTAGCGGTAAACCTAGAGGGAATGAGCAGTTCTTC. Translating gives CASSPRTSGKPRGNEQFF.

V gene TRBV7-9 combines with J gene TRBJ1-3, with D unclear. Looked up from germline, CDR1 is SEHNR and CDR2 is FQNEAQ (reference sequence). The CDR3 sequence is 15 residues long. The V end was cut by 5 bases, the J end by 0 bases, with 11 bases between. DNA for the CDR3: TGTGCCAGCAGCCCCTGGTCGAGCTCTGGAAACACCATATATTTT. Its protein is CASSPWSSSGNTIYF.

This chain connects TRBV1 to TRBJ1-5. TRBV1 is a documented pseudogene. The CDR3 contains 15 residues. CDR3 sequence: CTSSLCARADQPQHF. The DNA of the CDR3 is TGCACCAGCAGCCTTTGTGCTCGTGCGGATCAGCCCCAGCATTTT.